What follows is one T cell receptor beta chain and its context. Antigen unknown. This may be a read error, as it is one base from a much larger clone. Overall study results and limits: The TCR gene usage of tumor memory CD4+ T cells clustered together with blood and lymph node memory CD4+ cells and with lymph node naive CD4+ cells.

The CDR3 extends over 15 amino acids. The germline gives CDR1 MNHEY, CDR2 SMNVEV (reference sequence). TCRdb passed the 5' RACE reads through MiXCR, listing each CDR3 protein once. The sample has 25,000 to 35,000 distinct CDR3 sequences, roughly 25% seen once. The chain joins TRBV27 to TRBJ2-2; D is ambiguous. Source material: memory CD4+ T cells sorted from blood. Noted subset: memory CD4+ T cells, CD4+CD45RO+CD25-. The sequence came from a female donor with breast cancer. The CDR3 region is CASSPLRTNTRELFF. The CDR3 DNA follows: TGTGCCAGCAGTCCCCTTCGAACGAACACCAGGGAGCTGTTTTTT.